These 29 T cell receptor beta chains originate from one sample sequenced in a study of blood T cell repertoires in COVID-19. Using immunoSEQ multiplex PCR, the repertoire was profiled, and TCRdb retains in-frame clones only, with some absent. This sample has about 190,000 clones, with roughly 81% found just once. Sequencing input: peripheral blood. These receptors were collected from a woman aged 70-85 years with active or convalescent COVID-19.

This rearrangement joins TRBV28 to TRBJ2-5; the D gene is possibly TRBD2 (5 bases). V was shortened by 3 bases and J by 5 bases, with 10 bases between the two germline ends. This CDR3 region has 13 residues. Germline-derived CDR1 and CDR2 are MDHEN and SYDVKM. In DNA, the CDR3 is TGTGCCAGCAGTTTGGCTGCGGGCGAGACCCAGTACTTC. Its protein is CASSLAAGETQYF. Based on the CDR3 plus reference TRBV28 and TRBJ2-5, the full variable domain is DVKVTQSSRYLVKRTGEKVFLECVQDMDHENMFWYRQDPGLGLRLIYFSYDVKMKEKGDIPEGYSVSREKKERFSLILESASTNQTSMYLCASSLAAGETQYFGPGTRLLVL.

The chain is built from TRBV25-1 and TRBJ1-2; 8 bases are a match to TRBD1. The CDR3 contains 15 residues. The germline V gene encodes CDR1 MGHDK and CDR2 SYGVNS. J gave up 7 bases and V 3 bases, and 10 bases lay outside the gene matches. The DNA for the CDR3 is TGTGCCAGCAGTGAGATCCAGGGGGCGCGAAGTGGCTACACCTTC. Translating gives CASSEIQGARSGYTF.

The V call is TRBV11-3, the J call TRBJ1-5, with a tentative D call TRBD1 (5 bases). CDR1 is SGHNT, CDR2 YENEEA, per germline. The V gene lost 7 bases and the J gene lost 7 bases, with 20 bases spanning the gap. There are 15 residues in the CDR3. In nucleotides, the CDR3 is TGTGCCAGCAACAATTTGGGGGGGTTAGGACAGCCCCAGCATTTT. Protein product: CASNNLGGLGQPQHF.

The chain links TRBV28 to TRBJ2-7, with 10 bases matching TRBD2. Germline CDR1 is MDHEN and CDR2 is SYDVKM. This CDR3 region has 16 residues. The V segment lost 5 bases and the J segment 0 bases; nucleotides outside the gene matches: 7. The CDR3 reads CASSGPSGSGSYEQYF. The CDR3 region has the DNA TGTGCCAGCAGTGGACCTAGCGGGAGTGGCTCCTACGAGCAGTACTTC.

The V and J genes are TRBV7-3 and TRBJ1-2, with D possibly TRBD1 on 5 matching bases. Between the trimmed V and J ends, which lost 5 bases and 3 bases, there was a span of 13 bases. This CDR3 has 14 residues. Germline lookup yields CDR1 SGHTA and CDR2 FQGTGA. In nucleotides, the CDR3 is TGTGCCAGCAGCCTACGGCCGGGGGACTATGGCTACACCTTC. Translated, it gives CASSLRPGDYGYTF.

The chain has TRBV6-4 and TRBJ1-1; 7 bases match TRBD1. The CDR3 has 13 residues. The V and J ends lost 6 bases and 7 bases, in that order; junction bases with no gene match: 8. CDR1 is MRHNA and CDR2 is SNTAGT in the germline V gene. CDR3 sequence reads: CASSVSQGVEAFF. In DNA form, the CDR3 reads TGTGCCAGCAGCGTATCCCAGGGGGTTGAAGCTTTCTTT.

The chain is built from TRBV27 and TRBJ1-1; D may be TRBD1 (5 bases). With 2 bases removed from V and 0 bases from J, the gap between germline ends came to 10 bases. CDR1 is MNHEY and CDR2 is SMNVEV in the germline V gene (reference sequence). The CDR3 loop spans 15 amino acids. CDR3 in amino acids: CASSLQGNMNTEAFF. In DNA, the CDR3 is TGTGCCAGCAGTTTACAGGGTAATATGAACACTGAAGCTTTCTTT.

The chain combines TRBV18 with TRBJ2-4; 8 bases align to TRBD2. Germline assignment: CDR1 KGHSH and CDR2 LQKENI. The CDR3 consists of 13 residues. V dropped 6 bases and J dropped 5; count of bases not matched to a gene: 3. The CDR3 region is CASSPGGENIQYF. CDR3 in DNA: TGTGCCAGCTCCCCGGGGGGGGAAAACATTCAGTACTTC.

A single count supports this clone. The gene calls are TRBV5-1 and TRBJ2-6; D is unclear. Between the trimmed V and J ends, which lost 7 bases and 0 bases, there was a span of 8 bases. Germline V CDR1 and CDR2: SGHRS, YFSETQ. The CDR3 is 14 residues long. CDR3: CASGRSSGANVLTF. For the CDR3, the DNA is TGCGCCAGCGGAAGGAGCTCTGGGGCCAACGTCCTGACTTTC.

CDR3 in DNA: TGTGCCAGCAGCAGACAGCTGAACACTGAAGCTTTCTTT. Its protein is CASSRQLNTEAFF. The gene calls are TRBV14 and TRBJ1-1, with D possibly TRBD1 on 5 matching bases. In germline, CDR1 is SGHDN, CDR2 FVKESK. This CDR3 is built from 13 residues. The ends were cut back, 5 bases at V and 0 bases at J, with 7 bases in the middle.

CDR3 sequence reads: CASSSLQGARRETQYF. DNA of the CDR3: TGTGCCAGCAGTTCCCTCCAGGGGGCGCGGAGGGAGACCCAGTACTTC. This chain uses TRBV27 with TRBJ2-5, with 8 bases fitting TRBD1. V lost 4 bases to trimming and J lost 5 bases; unmatched junction nucleotides: 12. Per the germline V gene, CDR1 is MNHEY and CDR2 is SMNVEV (reference sequence). This CDR3 comprises 16 residues.

The chain is built from TRBV6-2 or TRBV6-3 and TRBJ2-5; the match to TRBD2 covers 10 bases. This CDR3 is 15 amino acids long. J lost 7 bases, V lost 6 bases, and 11 bases had no gene match. Germline V gives CDR1 MNHEY, CDR2 SVGEGT. CDR3 sequence reads: CASSSGLAASWTQYF. In DNA form, the CDR3 reads TGTGCCAGCAGCAGCGGACTAGCGGCTTCGTGGACCCAGTACTTC.

This rearrangement joins TRBV19 to TRBJ2-7, with 9 bases that match TRBD2. V lost 6 bases to trimming and J lost 3 bases; unmatched junction nucleotides: 3. CDR3 size: 13 residues. Germline V gene data show CDR1 as LNHDA and CDR2 as SQIVND (reference sequence). CDR3 nucleotide sequence: TGTGCCAGTAGCCTTAGCGGGAGCTACGAGCAGTACTTC. It encodes CASSLSGSYEQYF.

V is TRBV5-6 and J is TRBJ1-2, with TRBD1 identical over 8 bases. Germline CDR1 reads SGHDT; CDR2 reads YYEEEE. The CDR3 covers 13 residues. Trimming took 2 bases from V and 8 from J; bases not matched to a gene: 5. CDR3 sequence: CASSFRGRRGYTF. CDR3 sequence (DNA): TGTGCCAGCAGCTTCAGGGGGCGTCGGGGCTACACCTTC. Supplemented by reference TRBV5-6 and TRBJ1-2, the full variable domain reads DAGVTQSPTHLIKTRGQQVTLRCSPKSGHDTVSWYQQALGQGPQFIFQYYEEEERQRGNFPDRFSGHQFPNYSSELNVNALLLGDSALYLCASSFRGRRGYTFGSGTRLTVV.

This sequence joins TRBV9 and TRBJ2-5; TRBD2 agrees at 12 bases. The CDR3 runs 17 residues. V lost 0 bases and J lost 7; bases outside the gene matches: 10. Germline V lookup: CDR1 SGDLS, CDR2 YYNGEE. As DNA, the CDR3 is TGTGCCAGCAGCGTAGGTCTGACTAGCGGGGGCCTAGGGACCCAGTACTTC. Its translation is CASSVGLTSGGLGTQYF.

V gene TRBV11-2 combines with J gene TRBJ1-2; D gene ambiguous. The germline V gene encodes CDR1 SGHAT and CDR2 FQNNGV. Trimming removed 3 bases from V and 7 bases from J, with 9 bases in between. The CDR3 has 12 residues. The CDR3 sequence: CASSLEVGGYTF. DNA for the CDR3: TGTGCCAGCAGCTTGGAGGTTGGTGGCTACACCTTC.

This clone was seen a single time. This chain joins TRBV18 and TRBJ2-2, with 8 bases matching TRBD1. The length of the CDR3 is 15 residues. V lost 3 bases and J lost 2; bases outside the gene matches: 2. The germline CDR1 and CDR2 sequences are KGHSH and LQKENI. Written as DNA, the CDR3 is TGTGCCAGCTCACCCCAGGGGGCCAACACCGGGGAGCTGTTTTTT. Protein product: CASSPQGANTGELFF.

J is TRBJ2-7 and V is TRBV7-2; D is perhaps TRBD1 (6 bases). The CDR3 length is 12 residues. V was pared by 5 bases and J by 6 bases, with 11 bases between. The germline CDR1 and CDR2 sequences are SGHTA and FQGNSA. Here the CDR3 reads CASSILTGEQYF. CDR3 nucleotide sequence: TGTGCCAGCAGCATCCTGACAGGCGAGCAGTACTTC.

The chain uses TRBV12-5 and TRBJ2-3; 8 nucleotides agree with TRBD2. The CDR3 has 17 amino acids. Germline V CDR1 and CDR2: LGHNT, FRNRAP. J gave up 2 bases and V 3 bases, and 10 bases lay outside the gene matches. In nucleotides, the CDR3 is TGTGCTAGTGGTTTTTGGTCGGCGGGAGGTGCCACAGATACGCAGTATTTT. Amino acids: CASGFWSAGGATDTQYF.

The V call is TRBV6-5, the J call TRBJ1-2; TRBD1 might be the D (6 bases). Germline V lookup: CDR1 MNHEY, CDR2 SVGAGI. The V end lost 2 bases, the J end lost 6 bases, and 10 bases lay between the germline ends. This CDR3 has 13 residues. DNA for the CDR3: TGTGCCAGCAGTTACGGACAGCGAGATGGCTACACCTTC. Translation: CASSYGQRDGYTF.

This chain links TRBV6-4 with TRBJ2-7; 14 bases are shared with TRBD2. The CDR3 spans 15 residues. Looked up from germline, CDR1 is MRHNA and CDR2 is SNTAGT. With 7 bases clipped from V and 6 bases from J, the junction kept 8 bases outside the gene matches. The DNA of the CDR3 is TGTGCCAGCATGGGACTAGCGGGAGAGACGACCGAGCAGTACTTC. Its protein is CASMGLAGETTEQYF.

Points on this clone: Other DNA sequences in the same sample also yield this CDR3. This sequence joins TRBV30 and TRBJ1-4, with 10 nucleotides matching TRBD1. Per the germline V gene, CDR1 is GTSNPN and CDR2 is SVGIG (reference sequence). The V gene end was trimmed by 3 bases and the J gene end by 8 bases; junction bases not matched to a gene: 3. The CDR3 contains 13 residues. The CDR3, as DNA: TGTGCCTGGAGCAGGGACAGGGGCGAAAAACTGTTTTTT. The encoded protein is CAWSRDRGEKLFF.

The chain carries TRBV5-5 and TRBJ2-1; D is possibly TRBD2 (6 bases). With 0 bases removed from V and 0 bases from J, the gap between germline ends came to 13 bases. The CDR3 sequence is 17 residues long. Germline V gene data show CDR1 as SGHKS and CDR2 as YYEKEE (reference sequence). The CDR3 loop reads CASSLGHGSSSYNEQFF. In DNA, the CDR3 is TGTGCCAGCAGCTTGGGACACGGGAGTTCCTCCTACAATGAGCAGTTCTTC.

The genes are TRBV6-5 and TRBJ2-7; unclear D gene. The germline V gene encodes CDR1 MNHEY and CDR2 SVGAGI. This CDR3 contains 15 residues. Trimming shortened V by 2 bases and J by 2 bases, and 13 bases separated the two germline ends. Written as DNA, the CDR3 is TGTGCCAGCAGTTACGGGTCGCGGCGGACCTACGAGCAGTACTTC. It specifies CASSYGSRRTYEQYF.

J is TRBJ2-1 and V is TRBV20-1; 7 bases line up with TRBD2. Trimming took 3 bases from V and 0 from J; bases not matched to a gene: 5. Germline CDR1 DFQATT, CDR2 SNEGSKA (reference sequence). This CDR3 is 15 amino acids long. The CDR3 DNA is TGCAGTGCTAGTAAGCGGGGAAGCTCCTACAATGAGCAGTTCTTC. As protein: CSASKRGSSYNEQFF.

CDR3 residues: CASSGRFVGQHYEQYF. Written as DNA, the CDR3 is TGTGCCAGCAGTGGCCGTTTCGTGGGACAGCACTACGAGCAGTACTTC. This chain joins TRBV25-1 and TRBJ2-7; 7 bases align to TRBD1. CDR3 length: 16 residues. The J segment lost 3 bases and the V segment lost 4 bases, leaving 12 bases of the junction unmatched. Looked up from germline, CDR1 is MGHDK and CDR2 is SYGVNS.

The chain links TRBV3-1 (or the pseudogene TRBV3-2) to TRBJ2-5; 15 bases fit TRBD2. V was clipped by 1 base and J by 5 bases; unmatched bases: 5. In germline, CDR1 is LGHDT, CDR2 YNNKEL (reference sequence). This CDR3 has 17 residues. CDR3 protein: CASSQGTSGRAWETQYF. As DNA, the CDR3 is TGTGCCAGCAGCCAAGGGACTAGCGGGAGGGCGTGGGAGACCCAGTACTTC.

The chain links TRBV24-1 to TRBJ2-4; tentatively, D is TRBD2 (7 bases). Trimming stripped 6 bases from V and 9 bases from J, with 11 bases between. The CDR3 extends over 12 amino acids. The germline V gene has CDR1 KGHDR and CDR2 SFDVKD. CDR3 in DNA: TGTGCCACCAGTCGGGGGGCTGGCATTCAGTACTTC. Residues: CATSRGAGIQYF.

V and J are TRBV10-1 and TRBJ2-5; 12 bases are a match to TRBD1. J was trimmed by 5 bases and V by 6 bases; bases with no gene match: 4. This CDR3 contains 14 residues. CDR1 WNHNN and CDR2 SYGVQD come from the germline V gene (reference sequence). CDR3 nucleotide sequence: TGCGCCAGCAGGGGACAGGGGGCGAGCGAGACCCAGTACTTC. This codes for CASRGQGASETQYF.